A selection of T cell receptor beta chains follows, all from one sample in a study of cytomegalovirus exposure and HLA in healthy donors. Measured with immunoSEQ multiplex PCR; TCRdb has only the in-frame clones, and not every one. The sample has around 190,000 clones, 70% to 80% seen once; the top ten hold 4.4%. Sequencing was carried out using PBMCs. Receptor source: a woman in her twenties or thirties in good health and CMV-seropositive. Each CDR3 is given with its conserved first and last residue. Fields, in order: CDR3 DNA, CDR3 protein, J gene, V gene, D gene, clone size. A D gene is named only where the DNA matches it firmly. A clone size is listed for some rows: how often the clone was seen (once, few, many), or a class if it is expanded.

TGTGCCAGCTCACCCGACATTAACTATGGCTACACCTTC	CASSPDINYGYTF	TRBJ1-2	TRBV18	.	.
TGCGCCAGCAGCCAAGATTGGCGGGAGTGGATAGGCGAGCAGTACTTC	CASSQDWREWIGEQYF	TRBJ2-7	TRBV4-3	TRBD2	.
TGTGCCACCAGCAGAGTGGACAGGGGGCCGGATGGCTACACCTTC	CATSRVDRGPDGYTF	TRBJ1-2	TRBV15	TRBD1	.
TGCGCCAGCAGCCAAGCTAGCGGGAGGCGCTACAATGAGCAGTTCTTC	CASSQASGRRYNEQFF	TRBJ2-1	TRBV4-1	TRBD2	.
TGTGCCAGCAGTTTAAACAGTTACACCGGGGAGCTGTTTTTT	CASSLNSYTGELFF	TRBJ2-2	TRBV27	.	few
TGCGCCAGCAGCCAAGGAGCAACAGCCCGGACTGAAGCTTTCTTT	CASSQGATARTEAFF	TRBJ1-1	TRBV4-3	.	.
TGTGCCAGCAGCTTAGGCCAACAGGGGAATCAGCCCCAGCATTTT	CASSLGQQGNQPQHF	TRBJ1-5	TRBV7-2	TRBD1	.
TGCGCCAGCAGTGTGGCCGGGACAGGGGTTACGCAGTATTTT	CASSVAGTGVTQYF	TRBJ2-3	TRBV10-2	TRBD1	.
TGTGCCAGCAGCTTAGGTGGGGGGGGCTCTGGGGCCAACGTCCTGACTTTC	CASSLGGGGSGANVLTF	TRBJ2-6	TRBV7-8	TRBD2	.
TGTGCCAGCAGCTCCCGGAGGCTGCTCTACGAGCAGTACTTC	CASSSRRLLYEQYF	TRBJ2-7	TRBV5-8	.	.
TGTGCCAGCAGCTTAGCCGTAGGGGCTGGAAACACCATATATTTT	CASSLAVGAGNTIYF	TRBJ1-3	TRBV7-8	.	.
TGTGCTAGTGGTTATGGGCCGACTGAAGCTTTCTTT	CASGYGPTEAFF	TRBJ1-1	TRBV12-5	.	once
TGCGCCAGCAGCCAACAGGGGAATTTGAAAACTGAAGCTTTCTTT	CASSQQGNLKTEAFF	TRBJ1-1	TRBV4-3	.	.
TGTGCCAGCGGAAAGGACGGGATATCTTTCTTT	CASGKDGISFF	TRBJ1-1	TRBV6-5	.	few